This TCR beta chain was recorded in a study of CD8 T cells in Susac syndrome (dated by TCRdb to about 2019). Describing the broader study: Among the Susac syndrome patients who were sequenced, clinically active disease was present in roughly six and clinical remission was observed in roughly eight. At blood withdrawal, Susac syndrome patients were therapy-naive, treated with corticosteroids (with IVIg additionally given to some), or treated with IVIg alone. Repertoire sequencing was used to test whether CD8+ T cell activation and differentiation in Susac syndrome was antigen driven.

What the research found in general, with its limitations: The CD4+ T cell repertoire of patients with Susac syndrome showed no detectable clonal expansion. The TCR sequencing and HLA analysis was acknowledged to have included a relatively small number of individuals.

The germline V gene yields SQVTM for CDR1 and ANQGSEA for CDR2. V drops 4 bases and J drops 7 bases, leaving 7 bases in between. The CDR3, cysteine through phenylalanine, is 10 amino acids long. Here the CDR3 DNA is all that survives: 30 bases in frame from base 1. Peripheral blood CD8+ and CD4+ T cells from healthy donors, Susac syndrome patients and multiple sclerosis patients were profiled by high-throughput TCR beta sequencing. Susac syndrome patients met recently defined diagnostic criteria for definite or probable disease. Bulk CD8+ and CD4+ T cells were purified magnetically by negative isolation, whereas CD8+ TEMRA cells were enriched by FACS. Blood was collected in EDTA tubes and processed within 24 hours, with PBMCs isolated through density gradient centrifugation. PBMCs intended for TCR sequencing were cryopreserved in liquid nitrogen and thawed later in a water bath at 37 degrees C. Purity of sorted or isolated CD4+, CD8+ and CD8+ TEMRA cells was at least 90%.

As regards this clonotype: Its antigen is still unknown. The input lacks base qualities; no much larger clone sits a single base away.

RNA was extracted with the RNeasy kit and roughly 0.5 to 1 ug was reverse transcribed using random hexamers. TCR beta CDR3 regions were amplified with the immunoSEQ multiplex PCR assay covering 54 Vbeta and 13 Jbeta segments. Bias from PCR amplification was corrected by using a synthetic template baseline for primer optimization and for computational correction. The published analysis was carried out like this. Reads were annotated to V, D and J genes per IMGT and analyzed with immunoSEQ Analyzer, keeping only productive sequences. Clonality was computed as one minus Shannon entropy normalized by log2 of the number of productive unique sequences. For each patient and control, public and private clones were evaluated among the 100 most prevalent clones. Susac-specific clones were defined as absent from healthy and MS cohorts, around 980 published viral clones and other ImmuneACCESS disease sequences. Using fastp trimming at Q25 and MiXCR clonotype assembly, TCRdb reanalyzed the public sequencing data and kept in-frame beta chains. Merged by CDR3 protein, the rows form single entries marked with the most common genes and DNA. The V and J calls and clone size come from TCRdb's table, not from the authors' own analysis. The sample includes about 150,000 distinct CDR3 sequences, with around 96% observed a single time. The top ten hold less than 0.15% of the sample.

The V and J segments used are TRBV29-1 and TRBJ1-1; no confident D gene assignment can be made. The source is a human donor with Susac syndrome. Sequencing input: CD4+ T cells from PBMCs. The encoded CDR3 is CSVAPGEAFF. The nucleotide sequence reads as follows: TGCAGCGTTGCCCCCGGTGAAGCTTTCTTT.